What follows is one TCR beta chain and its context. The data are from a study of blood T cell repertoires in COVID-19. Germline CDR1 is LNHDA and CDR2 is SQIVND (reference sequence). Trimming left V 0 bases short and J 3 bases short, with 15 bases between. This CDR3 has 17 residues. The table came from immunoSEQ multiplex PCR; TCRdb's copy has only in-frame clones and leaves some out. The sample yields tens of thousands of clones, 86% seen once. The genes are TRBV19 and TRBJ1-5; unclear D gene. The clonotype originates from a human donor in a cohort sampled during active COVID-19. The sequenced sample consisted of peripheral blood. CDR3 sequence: CASSIDPGFTFNQPQHF. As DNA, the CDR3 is TGTGCCAGTAGTATAGACCCAGGATTTACCTTCAATCAGCCCCAGCATTTT.